The rows below give T cell receptor beta chains drawn from one sample of a study of blood T cell repertoires in COVID-19. Here immunoSEQ multiplex PCR was the method, and the copy in TCRdb shows in-frame clones only, minus some. The data hold about 41,000 clones, with about four fifths observed a single time. The sequenced material came from peripheral blood. Every receptor here comes from a woman older than 75 with acute or convalescent COVID-19. CDR3s include the opening cysteine and the closing phenylalanine or tryptophan. The D gene is left open where the match is weak. A clone size is listed for some rows: how often the clone was seen (once, few, many), or a class if it is expanded.

length: 15; D: .; V: TRBV4-1; J: TRBJ1-1; size: .; CDR3: CASSPTIGQNTEAFF; DNA: TGCGCCAGCAGCCCCACAATCGGACAGAACACTGAAGCTTTCTTT
length: 15; D: .; V: TRBV7-2; J: TRBJ1-6; size: .; CDR3: CASSLRLGEGSPLHF; DNA: TGTGCCAGCAGCTTAAGGTTAGGGGAGGGTTCACCCCTCCACTTT
length: 16; D: .; V: TRBV6-6; J: TRBJ1-6; size: .; CDR3: CASSSPSNGDNSPLHF; DNA: TGTGCCAGCAGTTCCCCCTCGAACGGGGATAATTCACCCCTCCACTTT
length: 14; D: .; V: TRBV30; J: TRBJ1-3; size: .; CDR3: CAWSSTSLVNTIYF; DNA: TGTGCCTGGAGTTCGACATCTCTTGTAAACACCATATATTTT
length: 16; D: .; V: TRBV7-2; J: TRBJ2-3; size: .; CDR3: CASSSVPPGGADTQYF; DNA: TGTGCCAGCAGCTCCGTGCCCCCCGGGGGAGCAGATACGCAGTATTTT
length: 16; D: .; V: TRBV6-6; J: TRBJ1-4; size: .; CDR3: CASTKGLTTTNEKLFF; DNA: TGTGCCAGCACCAAGGGACTTACCACAACTAATGAAAAACTGTTTTTT
length: 14; D: .; V: TRBV4-2; J: TRBJ1-1; size: .; CDR3: CASSQDNRGTEAFF; DNA: TGTGCCAGCAGCCAAGATAACCGCGGGACTGAAGCTTTCTTT
length: 14; D: .; V: TRBV7-8; J: TRBJ2-5; size: .; CDR3: CASSLDSPRETQYF; DNA: TGTGCCAGCAGCTTGGACAGTCCCCGGGAGACCCAGTACTTC
length: 16; D: .; V: TRBV7-6; J: TRBJ1-4; size: .; CDR3: CASSSGGTDGNEKLFF; DNA: TGTGCCAGCAGCTCGGGCGGGACGGACGGAAATGAAAAACTGTTTTTT
length: 17; D: TRBD2; V: TRBV5-1; J: TRBJ2-5; size: .; CDR3: CASSTGLAGGPRETQYF; DNA: TGCGCCAGCAGCACCGGACTAGCGGGGGGGCCCCGAGAGACCCAGTACTTC
length: 13; D: .; V: TRBV7-7; J: TRBJ1-1; size: .; CDR3: CASSLGRNTEAFF; DNA: TGTGCCAGCAGCTTAGGCAGAAACACTGAAGCTTTCTTT
length: 16; D: TRBD2; V: TRBV4-1; J: TRBJ2-3; size: .; CDR3: CASSQNSGGATDTQYF; DNA: TGCGCCAGCAGCCAGAATAGCGGGGGGGCCACAGATACGCAGTATTTT
length: 16; D: .; V: TRBV14; J: TRBJ1-1; size: .; CDR3: CASSQDMHSRDTEAFF; DNA: TGTGCCAGCAGCCAAGATATGCACAGTCGTGACACTGAAGCTTTCTTT
length: 14; D: TRBD2; V: TRBV5-6; J: TRBJ2-7; size: .; CDR3: CASSPGTSGGREYF; DNA: TGTGCCAGCAGCCCTGGGACTAGCGGGGGAAGGGAGTACTTC
length: 14; D: TRBD1; V: TRBV6-6; J: TRBJ1-5; size: .; CDR3: CASRPGTGGQPQHF; DNA: TGTGCCAGCAGACCCGGGACAGGGGGACAGCCCCAGCATTTT
length: 13; D: .; V: TRBV12-3/TRBV12-4; J: TRBJ1-1; size: .; CDR3: CASRLILNTEAFF; DNA: TGTGCCAGCAGACTCATCCTGAACACTGAAGCTTTCTTT
length: 15; D: TRBD1; V: TRBV5-6; J: TRBJ2-7; size: once; CDR3: CASSYYRDRVGEQYF; DNA: TGTGCCAGCAGCTACTACCGGGACAGAGTGGGGGAGCAGTACTTC
length: 16; D: .; V: TRBV5-4; J: TRBJ1-1; size: few; CDR3: CASSLGAGARETEAFF; DNA: TGTGCCAGCAGCTTGGGGGCAGGGGCTCGAGAGACTGAAGCTTTCTTT
length: 16; D: TRBD1; V: TRBV27; J: TRBJ1-3; size: .; CDR3: CASSLRQGLRGNTIYF; DNA: TGTGCCAGCAGTCTCCGACAGGGGTTGCGGGGAAACACCATATATTTT
length: 14; D: TRBD2; V: TRBV19; J: TRBJ2-1; size: .; CDR3: CASSRASGYNEQFF; DNA: TGTGCCAGTAGTAGGGCTAGCGGTTACAATGAGCAGTTCTTC
length: 14; D: TRBD1; V: TRBV6-5; J: TRBJ1-2; size: .; CDR3: CASTRTTGDYGYTF; DNA: TGTGCCAGCACACGAACGACAGGGGACTATGGCTACACCTTC
length: 12; D: .; V: TRBV12-3/TRBV12-4; J: TRBJ1-2; size: once; CDR3: CASSRDSYGYTF; DNA: TGTGCCAGCAGCCGGGACTCCTATGGCTACACCTTC
length: 16; D: .; V: TRBV3-1/TRBV3-2; J: TRBJ1-3; size: few; CDR3: CASSQESYYSGNTIYF; DNA: TGTGCCAGCAGCCAAGAAAGTTACTACTCTGGAAACACCATATATTTT
length: 14; D: TRBD1; V: TRBV7-2; J: TRBJ1-2; size: .; CDR3: CASSLAGDRDGYTF; DNA: TGTGCCAGCAGCTTAGCGGGGGACAGGGATGGCTACACCTTC
length: 16; D: TRBD1; V: TRBV5-1; J: TRBJ2-1; size: .; CDR3: CASRGRGLSYYNEQFF; DNA: TGCGCCAGCAGGGGCAGGGGGCTTAGCTACTACAATGAGCAGTTCTTC
length: 14; D: TRBD1; V: TRBV6-2/TRBV6-3; J: TRBJ1-4; size: once; CDR3: CASSYSGTAEKLFF; DNA: TGTGCCAGCAGTTACTCCGGGACAGCAGAAAAACTGTTTTTT
length: 13; D: TRBD1; V: TRBV19; J: TRBJ2-3; size: .; CDR3: CASGTGGPDTQYF; DNA: TGTGCCAGTGGGACAGGGGGACCAGATACGCAGTATTTT
length: 13; D: TRBD1; V: TRBV28; J: TRBJ1-6; size: .; CDR3: CASSRDRDSPLHF; DNA: TGTGCCAGCAGCCGGGACAGGGATTCACCCCTCCACTTT
length: 13; D: .; V: TRBV6-6; J: TRBJ1-1; size: .; CDR3: CASSNTGYAEAFF; DNA: TGTGCCAGCAGTAACACAGGGTATGCTGAAGCTTTCTTT
length: 15; D: .; V: TRBV10-3; J: TRBJ2-5; size: .; CDR3: CAISDLGGAEETQYF; DNA: TGTGCCATCAGTGATCTGGGGGGGGCTGAGGAGACCCAGTACTTC
length: 12; D: .; V: TRBV28; J: TRBJ1-2; size: .; CDR3: CASSSRTYGYTF; DNA: TGTGCCAGCAGTTCCAGAACCTATGGCTACACCTTC
length: 20; D: TRBD2; V: TRBV28; J: TRBJ2-3; size: .; CDR3: CASSSLAGGVRGPWTDTQYF; DNA: TGTGCCAGCAGTTCCCTAGCGGGAGGAGTACGGGGACCTTGGACAGATACGCAGTATTTT
length: 17; D: TRBD1; V: TRBV5-5; J: TRBJ1-4; size: .; CDR3: CASSRRQQGAANEKLFF; DNA: TGTGCCAGCAGCCGGAGGCAACAGGGGGCGGCTAATGAAAAACTGTTTTTT
length: 15; D: .; V: TRBV4-1; J: TRBJ2-2; size: .; CDR3: CASSQDQGFTEELFF; DNA: TGCGCCAGCAGCCAAGATCAGGGGTTCACCGAGGAGCTGTTTTTT
length: 16; D: .; V: TRBV3-1/TRBV3-2; J: TRBJ1-5; size: .; CDR3: CASSQGAVISNQPQHF; DNA: TGTGCCAGCAGCCAAGGGGCAGTTATTAGCAATCAGCCCCAGCATTTT
length: 13; D: .; V: TRBV7-9; J: TRBJ1-4; size: .; CDR3: CASSLPPDEKLFF; DNA: TGTGCCAGCAGCTTACCCCCCGATGAAAAACTGTTTTTT
length: 14; D: .; V: TRBV9; J: TRBJ2-7; size: .; CDR3: CASSVVDRSYEQYF; DNA: TGTGCCAGCAGCGTAGTTGACAGATCCTACGAGCAGTACTTC
length: 15; D: .; V: TRBV6-5; J: TRBJ1-3; size: .; CDR3: CASSRAQGNGNTIYF; DNA: TGTGCCAGCAGTCGGGCTCAGGGAAATGGAAACACCATATATTTT
length: 14; D: .; V: TRBV11-3; J: TRBJ1-4; size: .; CDR3: CASSLIAGNEKLFF; DNA: TGTGCCAGCAGCTTGATCGCGGGGAATGAAAAACTGTTTTTT
length: 15; D: .; V: TRBV4-2; J: TRBJ1-6; size: .; CDR3: CASSQGYRNNSPLHF; DNA: TGTGCCAGCAGCCAAGGTTACAGAAATAATTCACCCCTCCACTTT
length: 15; D: TRBD1; V: TRBV5-6; J: TRBJ2-7; size: .; CDR3: CASSLSGQGSYEQYF; DNA: TGTGCCAGCAGCTTGAGTGGACAGGGCTCCTACGAGCAGTACTTC
length: 14; D: .; V: TRBV11-2; J: TRBJ1-2; size: few; CDR3: CASSLVGQPYGYTF; DNA: TGTGCCAGCAGCTTAGTGGGACAACCCTATGGCTACACCTTC
length: 16; D: TRBD2; V: TRBV20-1; J: TRBJ2-3; size: .; CDR3: CSASAYGGAGTDTQYF; DNA: TGCAGTGCTAGTGCTTACGGGGGGGCGGGCACAGATACGCAGTATTTT
length: 16; D: TRBD1; V: TRBV4-1; J: TRBJ2-2; size: .; CDR3: CASSSGTGGSTGELFF; DNA: TGCGCCAGCAGCTCCGGGACAGGGGGCAGCACCGGGGAGCTGTTTTTT
length: 18; D: TRBD1; V: TRBV5-1; J: TRBJ1-4; size: once; CDR3: CASSLFQGGTGRGEKLFF; DNA: TGCGCCAGCAGCTTGTTCCAGGGGGGGACAGGGCGAGGAGAAAAACTGTTTTTT
length: 13; D: .; V: TRBV5-6; J: TRBJ2-7; size: .; CDR3: CASSPRGSYEQYF; DNA: TGTGCCAGCAGCCCCCGGGGATCCTACGAGCAGTACTTC
length: 15; D: TRBD1; V: TRBV19; J: TRBJ1-5; size: .; CDR3: CASGQGANSNQPQHF; DNA: TGTGCCAGTGGGCAGGGGGCAAATAGCAATCAGCCCCAGCATTTT
length: 14; D: .; V: TRBV30; J: TRBJ1-1; size: .; CDR3: CAWSVGQGNTEAFF; DNA: TGTGCCTGGAGTGTAGGGCAGGGGAACACTGAAGCTTTCTTT
length: 13; D: .; V: TRBV28; J: TRBJ2-7; size: .; CDR3: CASSLYRGGEQYF; DNA: TGTGCCAGCAGCCTTTATAGAGGGGGCGAGCAGTACTTC